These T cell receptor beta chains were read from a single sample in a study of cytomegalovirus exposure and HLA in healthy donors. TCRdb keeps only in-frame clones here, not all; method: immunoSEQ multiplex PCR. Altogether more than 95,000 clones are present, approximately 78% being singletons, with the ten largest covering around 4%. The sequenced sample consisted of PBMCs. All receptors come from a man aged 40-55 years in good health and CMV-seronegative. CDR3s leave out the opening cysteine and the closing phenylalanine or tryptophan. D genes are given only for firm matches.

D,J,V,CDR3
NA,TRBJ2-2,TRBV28,ASSYWTEVTTNTGELF
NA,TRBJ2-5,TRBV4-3,ASSTGLGETQY
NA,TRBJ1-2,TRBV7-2,ASSLAGATAANYGYT
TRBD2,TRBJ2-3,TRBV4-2,ASSQERLAGGSTDTQY
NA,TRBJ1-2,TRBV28,ASSFFSGSNYGYT
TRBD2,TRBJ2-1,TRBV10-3,AISESASGGPWDEQF
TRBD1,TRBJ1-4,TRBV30,AWSPDRKITY
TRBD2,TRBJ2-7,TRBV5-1,ASSPGLAGCKY
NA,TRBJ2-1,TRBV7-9,ASSGQKDNEQF
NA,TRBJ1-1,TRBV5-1,ASSPQTGLIGAF
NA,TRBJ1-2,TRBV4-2,ASSQERSRGVYGYT
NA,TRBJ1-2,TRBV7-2,ASSLDSGFTDYT
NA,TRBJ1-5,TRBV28,ASSSPQGGQPQH
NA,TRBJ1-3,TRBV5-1,ASSLGVGVHGNTIY
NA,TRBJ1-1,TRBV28,ASSSGRAEAF
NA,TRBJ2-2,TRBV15,ATSRDSLANTGELF
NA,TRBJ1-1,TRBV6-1,ASSAGTEAF
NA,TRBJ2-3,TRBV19,ASSLQGLATDTQY
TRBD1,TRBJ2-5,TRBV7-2,ASSFRIQGVYAETQY
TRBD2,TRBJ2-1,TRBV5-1,ASHLAGGPNNEQF
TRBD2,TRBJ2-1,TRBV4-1,ASSQAGRGGLNEQF
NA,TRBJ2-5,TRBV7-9,ASSLHRDQETQY
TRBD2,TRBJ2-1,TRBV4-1,ASSRTSVGNEQF
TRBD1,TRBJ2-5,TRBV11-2,ASSLQTGGMETQY
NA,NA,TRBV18,ASSNPLEQY
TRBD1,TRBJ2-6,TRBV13,ASSSPEGAGSGANVLT
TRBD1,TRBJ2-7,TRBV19,ASSQGQGGYEQY
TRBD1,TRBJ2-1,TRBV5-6,ASSPLIDRDNEQF
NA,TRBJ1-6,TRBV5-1,ASSSGDQNSPLH
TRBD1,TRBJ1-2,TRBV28,ASDSDRGYGYT
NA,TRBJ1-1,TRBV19,ATKKWGGVTNTEAF
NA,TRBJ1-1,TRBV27,ASSLSGAGNTEAF
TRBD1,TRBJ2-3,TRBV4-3,ASGTEGTDTQY
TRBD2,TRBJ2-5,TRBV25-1,ASSEFRTSGQETQY
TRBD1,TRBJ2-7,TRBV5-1,ASSLQGSHEQY
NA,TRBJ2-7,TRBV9,ASSVASSPSYEQY
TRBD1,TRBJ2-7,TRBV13,ASSMGQGAYEQY
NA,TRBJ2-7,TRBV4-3,ASSQDLQGFDEQY
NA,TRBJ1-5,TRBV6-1,ASSGLTGYNQPQH
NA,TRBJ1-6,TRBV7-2,ASSLRSGDNSPLH